Included here is one T cell receptor beta chain sequence, with context. These data are taken from a study of technical replicates of blood from a handful of donors. Trimming left V 4 bases short and J 1 base short, with 12 bases between. Germline V lookup: CDR1 SGHTA, CDR2 FQGNSA. This CDR3 spans 15 amino acids. Profiled with immunoSEQ multiplex PCR; TCRdb holds only in-frame clones, not every one. The sample has around 81,000 clones, almost 96% seen once. The chain couples TRBV7-2 to TRBJ2-3; no reliable D call. The source material was T cells isolated from PBMCs. The receptor was isolated from a human donor in good health. Here the CDR3 reads CASSSRGSGTDTQYF. DNA for the CDR3: TGTGCCAGCAGCTCCCGCGGATCAGGCACAGATACGCAGTATTTT.